The sequence of this T cell receptor beta chain was determined in a study of blood T cell repertoires in COVID-19. Study-level background: From T cells, B-cell-depleted T cells, or PBMCs came the material, which was cDNA or gDNA.

This clone has just a few counts. Looked up from germline, CDR1 is LNHDA and CDR2 is SQIVND (reference sequence). This CDR3 comprises 16 residues. Trimming took 2 bases from V and 6 from J; bases not matched to a gene: 8. Only in-frame clones appear in the TCRdb table, and some are missing; sequencing was by immunoSEQ multiplex PCR. The table has hundreds of thousands of clones, more than 75% seen once. The sequence was obtained from a human donor in a cohort sampled during active COVID-19. The sequenced material came from peripheral blood. The rearrangement uses TRBV19 and TRBJ1-5, with 9 bases matching TRBD1. CDR3 DNA: TGTGCCAGTAGTATATGGGGACAGGGATATGGTCAGCCCCAGCATTTT. This translates into CASSIWGQGYGQPQHF.